Listed here are 30 T cell receptor beta chains from one sample, sequenced in a study of metastatic and nonmetastatic thyroid tumors. Before thyroid surgery, none of the patients had received any treatment. TCRdb re-called the PCR reads with MiXCR. The sample lists roughly 25,000 clones, 20% to 25% occurring once. Sequencing used blood. These receptor sequences come from a male donor with papillary thyroid cancer or a benign thyroid nodule (not recorded which). Some clones in this sample may be carry-over from other donors' samples.

This clone occurred many times. The gene calls are TRBV19 and TRBJ1-2, with D perhaps TRBD1 (6 bases). Germline V gene data show CDR1 as LNHDA and CDR2 as SQIVND (reference sequence). Trimming took off 5 bases at V and 7 bases at J, with 11 bases between the two ends. This CDR3 has 12 residues. CDR3: CASSVHRAGYTF. The CDR3 bases are TGTGCCAGTAGTGTCCACAGGGCTGGCTACACCTTC. Complete variable domain (other parts from reference TRBV19 and TRBJ1-2): DGGITQSPKYLFRKEGQNVTLSCEQNLNHDAMYWYRQDPGQGLRLIYYSQIVNDFQKGDIAEGYSVSREKKESFPLTVTSAQKNPTAFYLCASSVHRAGYTFGSGTRLTVV.

At least ten counts were recorded for this clone. The gene calls are TRBV24-1 and TRBJ2-3; 16 nucleotides line up with TRBD2. CDR1 and CDR2 (germline): KGHDR, SFDVKD. The CDR3 length is 15 residues. The V segment lost 9 bases and the J segment 4 bases; nucleotides outside the gene matches: 3. CDR3 sequence (DNA): TGTGCCACCGGGGGGACTAGCGGGAGGGCAGATACGCAGTATTTT. This gives the protein CATGGTSGRADTQYF.

There are many counts of this clone. This may be a read error: a much more frequent sequence differs by one nucleotide. The chain uses TRBV2 and TRBJ1-2; D is ambiguous. Germline loops: CDR1 SNHLY, CDR2 FYNNEI. V was trimmed by 1 base and J by 4 bases, leaving 13 bases between them. CDR3 length: 15 amino acids. The CDR3 region has the DNA TGTGCCAGCAGTGAAGGACGGACCATCACCTATGGCTACACCTTC. It codes for CASSEGRTITYGYTF.

This clone was found many times. The rearrangement uses TRBV7-2 and TRBJ2-3; TRBD2 matches 11 bases. Per germline, CDR1 SGHTA and CDR2 FQGNSA. The CDR3 is 16 amino acids. V dropped 5 bases and J dropped 0; count of bases not matched to a gene: 4. The CDR3 loop is CASSTTSGSSTDTQYF. CDR3 DNA sequence: TGTGCCAGCAGCACTACTAGCGGGAGTAGCACAGATACGCAGTATTTT.

The V and J genes are TRBV20-1 and TRBJ2-3, with 9 bases matching TRBD2. The germline V gene has CDR1 DFQATT and CDR2 SNEGSKA (reference sequence). V lost 6 bases to trimming and J lost 3 bases; unmatched junction nucleotides: 7. The CDR3 covers 14 residues. This CDR3 is CSAPGAGGTDTQYF. DNA for the CDR3: TGCAGTGCCCCCGGAGCGGGAGGAACAGATACGCAGTATTTT.

The sample holds many counts of this clone. Its ends do not fully match the called genes, so a read error is possible. The rearrangement uses TRBV5-1 and TRBJ1-1, with D possibly TRBD1 on 6 matching bases. Germline V gene lookup returns CDR1 SGHRS and CDR2 YFSETQ. The CDR3 totals 15 residues. CDR3 sequence reads: CASSLEGGGRFETFF. The CDR3 bases are TGCGCCAGCAGCTTGGAGGGCGGGGGCCGCTTTGAAACTTTCTTT.

There are many counts of this clone. The rearrangement uses TRBV4-1 and TRBJ1-1, with D hard to call. This CDR3 has 15 amino acids. V was cut by 0 bases and J by 1 base, with 9 bases left in between. Germline lookup yields CDR1 MGHRA and CDR2 YSYEKL. CDR3 residues: CASSQDPSPNTEAFF. Here the CDR3 DNA reads TGCGCCAGCAGCCAAGATCCCTCACCGAACACTGAAGCTTTCTTT.

This clone showed up many times. The rearrangement links TRBV18 to TRBJ1-1; tentative D call: TRBD1 (5 bases). With 3 bases removed from V and 7 bases from J, the gap between germline ends came to 15 bases. Germline V gives CDR1 KGHSH, CDR2 LQKENI. The CDR3 covers 14 residues. The CDR3 sequence: CASSPDSFGGEAFF. The DNA of the CDR3 is TGTGCCAGCTCACCTGACTCTTTTGGGGGTGAAGCTTTCTTT. Based on the CDR3 plus reference TRBV18 and TRBJ1-1, the full variable domain is NAGVMQNPRHLVRRRGQEARLRCSPMKGHSHVYWYRQLPEEGLKFMVYLQKENIIDESGMPKERFSAEFPKEGPSILRIQQVVRGDSAAYFCASSPDSFGGEAFFGQGTRLTVV.

This clone was counted ten times or more. This sequence joins TRBV19 and TRBJ2-7, with unresolved D. The germline V gene encodes CDR1 LNHDA and CDR2 SQIVND (reference sequence). V gave up 3 bases and J gave up 0 bases, with 6 bases separating them. The CDR3 runs to 13 residues. Here the CDR3 reads CASSIGSSYEQYF. CDR3 nucleotide sequence: TGTGCCAGTAGTATTGGCAGCTCCTACGAGCAGTACTTC.

This clone has more than one count but fewer than ten. This chain joins TRBV19 and TRBJ1-2, with D perhaps matching TRBD1 (5 bases). The CDR3 covers 14 residues. In germline, CDR1 is LNHDA, CDR2 SQIVND (reference sequence). V lost 6 bases, J lost 1 base, and 12 bases lay in between. CDR3 DNA: TGTGCCAGTAGCCAACAGGTCTTTAACTATGGCTACACCTTC. Its protein is CASSQQVFNYGYTF.

This clone occurred many times. The chain combines TRBV2 with TRBJ1-2; maybe TRBD1 (6 bases). Germline CDR1 SNHLY, CDR2 FYNNEI. Trimming removed 1 base at V and 4 bases at J, with 16 bases between. The CDR3 runs to 16 residues. Written as DNA, the CDR3 is TGTGCCAGCAGTGAAGTAGGGGGGTCGCATCTCTATGGCTACACCTTC. Amino acid sequence: CASSEVGGSHLYGYTF.

This clone was picked up many times. CDR3: CASSIRIEAFF. CDR3 bases: TGTGCCAGCAGCATCCGGATAGAAGCTTTCTTT. The J gene is TRBJ1-1, the V gene TRBV7-2; D call uncertain. Trimming cost V 5 bases and J 8 bases, with 9 bases left between them. In germline, CDR1 is SGHTA, CDR2 FQGNSA. This CDR3 contains 11 residues.

The V call is TRBV6-1, the J call TRBJ1-2; D gene unclear. The CDR3 spans 14 residues. Germline V gives CDR1 MNHNS, CDR2 SASEGT. V lost 6 bases, J lost 8 bases, and 19 bases lay in between. The CDR3, as DNA: TGTGCCAGCAGGCCCCCTGACGACCGTCACGGCTACACCTTC. This codes for CASRPPDDRHGYTF.

This clone counts as medium-sized. The rearrangement links TRBV4-1 to TRBJ2-7; D is perhaps TRBD1 (6 bases). CDR1 MGHRA and CDR2 YSYEKL come from the germline V gene. Deletions cut 3 bases from V and 0 bases from J, with 9 bases between. The CDR3 loop spans 14 amino acids. CDR3 region: CASSHTGSSYEQYF. The CDR3 region has the DNA TGCGCCAGCAGCCATACAGGGAGCTCCTACGAGCAGTACTTC.

V is TRBV7-3 and J is TRBJ2-1, with D possibly being TRBD1 (5 bases). The CDR3 loop spans 15 amino acids. Trimming shortened V by 1 base and J by 1 base, and 8 bases separated the two germline ends. Germline values: CDR1 SGHTA, CDR2 FQGTGA. The CDR3 loop is CASSLRQGSYNEQFF. In DNA, the CDR3 is TGTGCCAGCAGCTTAAGGCAGGGATCCTACAATGAGCAGTTCTTC.

This clone was detected many times. V gene TRBV19 combines with J gene TRBJ1-2, with D uncertain. The CDR3 is made up of 17 amino acids. In germline, CDR1 is LNHDA, CDR2 SQIVND (reference sequence). Between the trimmed V and J ends, which lost 3 bases and 2 bases, there was a span of 19 bases. CDR3 sequence reads: CASSIPQKIYSNYGYTF. DNA of the CDR3: TGTGCCAGTAGTATCCCACAGAAGATCTACTCGAACTATGGCTACACCTTC.

At least ten counts were recorded for this clone. DNA of the CDR3: TGTGCCAGCTCACTGGAAAACACAGGGGCAGATACGCAGTATTTT. It specifies CASSLENTGADTQYF. The chain joins TRBV18 to TRBJ2-3; 7 bases match TRBD1. Germline CDR1 KGHSH, CDR2 LQKENI. This CDR3 comprises 15 residues. V lost 4 bases to trimming and J lost 4 bases; unmatched junction nucleotides: 8.

The sample holds many counts of this clone. The chain links TRBV6-1 to TRBJ2-7; a weak D match, TRBD2 (5 bases). Germline-derived CDR1 and CDR2 are MNHNS and SASEGT. V was cut by 6 bases and J by 2 bases, with 11 bases left in between. This CDR3 is built from 13 residues. The CDR3 DNA is TGTGCCAGCAGCCTACTAGGGACCTACGAGCAGTACTTC. Its translation: CASSLLGTYEQYF.

The chain combines TRBV25-1 with TRBJ2-3; TRBD1 might be the D (5 bases). Trimming cost V 3 bases and J 2 bases, with 15 bases left between them. Germline values: CDR1 MGHDK, CDR2 SYGVNS. The CDR3 totals 16 residues. CDR3 region: CASSEELTVYTDTQYF. DNA of the CDR3: TGTGCCAGCAGTGAGGAGTTGACAGTCTACACAGATACGCAGTATTTT.

Ten or more counts support this clone. V is TRBV12-3 or TRBV12-4 and J is TRBJ2-7; weak D call: TRBD2 (5 bases). V gave up 8 bases and J gave up 7 bases, with 12 bases separating them. The CDR3 runs to 11 residues. The CDR3 spells CASVEGREQYF. DNA for the CDR3: TGTGCCAGCGTCGAGGGTCGGGAGCAGTACTTC.

This clone was found many times. This chain uses TRBV6-1 with TRBJ2-5; TRBD2 aligns across 12 bases. The germline V gene encodes CDR1 MNHNS and CDR2 SASEGT. The V and J ends lost 6 bases and 4 bases, in that order; junction bases with no gene match: 6. The CDR3 length is 15 residues. As DNA, the CDR3 is TGTGCCAGCAGCCTAGCGGGGGGGCGGGGAGAGACCCAGTACTTC. It codes for CASSLAGGRGETQYF.

This clone was observed at least ten times. CDR3 loop: CASSQDGTGGLYNEQFF. As DNA, the CDR3 is TGTGCCAGCAGCCAAGATGGAACGGGAGGGCTCTACAATGAGCAGTTCTTC. V is TRBV4-2 and J is TRBJ2-1; 8 bases map to TRBD2. With 0 bases clipped from V and 3 bases from J, the junction kept 7 bases outside the gene matches. There are 17 residues in the CDR3. Germline lookup yields CDR1 LGHNA and CDR2 YNFKEQ.

Ten or more counts support this clone. This may be a read error: a much more frequent sequence differs by one nucleotide. The chain employs TRBV6-1 and TRBJ2-7, with D hard to call. V was shortened by 6 bases and J by 5 bases, with 20 bases between the two germline ends. CDR3 length: 15 amino acids. Germline-derived CDR1 and CDR2 are MNHNS and SASEGT. The CDR3 sequence is CASRPRSQTSHEQYF. The CDR3 nucleotides are TGTGCCAGCAGACCCCGCTCCCAGACATCCCACGAGCAGTACTTC.

This clone is classed as medium-sized (0.01 to 0.1%). V and J are TRBV5-1 and TRBJ1-2; a possible D gene is TRBD1 (6 bases). The CDR3 is made up of 14 amino acids. The ends were cut back, 2 bases at V and 2 bases at J, with 10 bases in the middle. Per the germline V gene, CDR1 is SGHRS and CDR2 is YFSETQ. The CDR3 protein is CASSLAGGNYGYTF. The CDR3 DNA follows: TGCGCCAGCAGCTTAGCGGGGGGCAACTATGGCTACACCTTC.

This clone came up many times. The chain is built from TRBV20-1 and TRBJ2-2; 11 positions match TRBD2. The CDR3 extends over 18 amino acids. V shed 0 bases, J shed 0 bases, and the junction held 6 bases outside the gene matches. The germline V gene encodes CDR1 DFQATT and CDR2 SNEGSKA (reference sequence). The DNA for the CDR3 is TGCAGTGCTAGAGACCTGGGACTAGCGGAGACGAACACCGGGGAGCTGTTTTTT. Amino acid sequence: CSARDLGLAETNTGELFF.

This clone came up a few times. The chain recombines TRBV6-1 with TRBJ2-7, with 12 bases identical to TRBD1. With V trimmed by 0 bases and J by 5 bases, 2 bases remained unmatched. The germline gives CDR1 MNHNS, CDR2 SASEGT. The CDR3 runs to 15 residues. CDR3 nucleotide sequence: TGTGCCAGCAGTGAAGCCGGGACAGGGGGCGACGAGCAGTACTTC. It encodes CASSEAGTGGDEQYF.

This clone was observed many times. The chain carries TRBV18 and TRBJ1-1; D may be TRBD1 (5 bases). Germline lookup yields CDR1 KGHSH and CDR2 LQKENI. The CDR3 contains 15 residues. Trimming pared 2 bases from V and 1 base from J, leaving 11 bases between. DNA of the CDR3: TGTGCCAGCTCACCAACCTTGGGGGGGAACACTGAAGCTTTCTTT. Residues: CASSPTLGGNTEAFF.

This clone was picked up many times. J is TRBJ2-7 and V is TRBV30; D is unclear. CDR3 length: 11 residues. V was trimmed by 2 bases and J by 0 bases, leaving 2 bases between them. Germline lookup yields CDR1 GTSNPN and CDR2 SVGIG (reference sequence). The CDR3 protein is CAWSSSYEQYF. Here the CDR3 DNA reads TGTGCCTGGAGTAGCTCCTACGAGCAGTACTTC.

This clone was seen many times. CDR3 sequence: CASSESVDRGSYEQYF. The CDR3 DNA sequence: TGTGCCAGCAGTGAATCAGTGGACAGGGGCTCCTACGAGCAGTACTTC. The chain joins TRBV25-1 to TRBJ2-7; TRBD1 aligns across 9 bases. The CDR3 extends over 16 amino acids. With V trimmed by 1 base and J by 0 bases, 4 bases remained unmatched. Germline assignment: CDR1 MGHDK and CDR2 SYGVNS.

In this sample, this clone turned up many times. The chain has TRBV20-1 and TRBJ1-2, with D unclear. Germline assignment: CDR1 DFQATT and CDR2 SNEGSKA (reference sequence). This CDR3 comprises 12 residues. Trimming pared 0 bases from V and 8 bases from J, leaving 10 bases between. CDR3 coding DNA: TGCAGTGCTAGAGATCATGCGTTAGGCTACACCTTC. This translates into CSARDHALGYTF.